Listed below are T cell receptor beta chains from one sample, sequenced in a study of blood T cell repertoires in COVID-19. This table comes from immunoSEQ multiplex PCR, and its TCRdb copy is limited to in-frame clones, with some not included. Counted here are tens of thousands of clones, around 88% occurring once; the ten biggest clones make up 44%. Sequences were obtained from peripheral blood. The receptors derive from a woman aged 80 or older with active or convalescent COVID-19. Both conserved end residues are part of each CDR3. Fields, in order: D gene, clone size, V gene, J gene, CDR3 DNA, CDR3 protein. D genes are given only for firm matches. Some rows have no size entry. The others give once, few or many, or a class for an expanded clone.

.	once	TRBV19	TRBJ2-3	TGTGCCAGTAGTATAGGGGCAACCACTAGCACAGATACGCAGTATTTT	CASSIGATTSTDTQYF
.	.	TRBV10-2	TRBJ2-2	TGCGCCAGCAGTGAAGCCATTACCGGGGAGCTGTTTTTT	CASSEAITGELFF
.	.	TRBV9	TRBJ1-2	TGTGCCAGCAGCATGGGAGAATATGGCTACACCTTC	CASSMGEYGYTF
TRBD1	.	TRBV2	TRBJ1-4	TGTGCCAGCAGCATTTCGGAAGGGGGCTATGAAAAACTGTTTTTT	CASSISEGGYEKLFF
.	once	TRBV2	TRBJ1-2	TGTGCCAGCAGGGACAGCAATAACTATGGCTACACCTTC	CASRDSNNYGYTF
TRBD1	.	TRBV5-4	TRBJ1-2	TGTGCCAGCAGCTCCAACAGGGGATATGGCTACACCTTC	CASSSNRGYGYTF
TRBD2	.	TRBV27	TRBJ2-1	TGTGCCAGCAGTTTAGGGGCTAGCGGGAGGAAGTCGCAGTTCTTC	CASSLGASGRKSQFF
.	many	TRBV2	TRBJ1-1	TGTGCCAGCAGTGAACACAGGACAGCTTTCTTT	CASSEHRTAFF
.	.	TRBV6-5	TRBJ2-2	TGTGCCAGCAGGTTCGGGAACACCGGGGAGCTGTTTTTT	CASRFGNTGELFF
TRBD2	once	TRBV9	TRBJ2-1	TGTGCCAGCAGCGTTTTAAGTACTAGCGGGAGGGGGTCCTACAATGAGCAGTTCTTC	CASSVLSTSGRGSYNEQFF
.	.	TRBV4-3	TRBJ2-1	TGCGCCAGCAGCCAAGATACCGACGGCACGGGGGAGCAGTTCTTC	CASSQDTDGTGEQFF
.	once	TRBV27	TRBJ2-3	TGTGCCAGCAGTCCCAGACAGGACCTTAGCACAGATACGCAGTATTTT	CASSPRQDLSTDTQYF
.	.	TRBV10-3	TRBJ1-1	TGTGCCATCAGCTTCGCCGGGACAAGGAACACTGAAGCTTTCTTT	CAISFAGTRNTEAFF
TRBD1	.	TRBV6-6	TRBJ2-6	TGTGCCAGTGTGACAGGGACTGGGGCCAACGTCCTGACTTTC	CASVTGTGANVLTF
TRBD1	few	TRBV3-1/TRBV3-2	TRBJ1-6	TGTGCCAGCAGCCAAGGACAGGGGGAAATTTCACCCCTCCACTTT	CASSQGQGEISPLHF
TRBD1	.	TRBV5-8	TRBJ1-5	TGTGCCAGCAGTCTCGCCAGGGGGACGCTTCAGCCCCAGCATTTT	CASSLARGTLQPQHF
TRBD2	.	TRBV7-9	TRBJ2-1	TGTGCCAGCAGCTTACGGGCTAGCGGAGGGAATGAGCAGTTCTTC	CASSLRASGGNEQFF
.	.	TRBV19	TRBJ1-5	TGTGCCAGTATGGAACAGGCCTATAGCAATCAGCCCCAGCATTTT	CASMEQAYSNQPQHF
.	.	TRBV19	TRBJ2-1	TGTGCCAGTAGTGACTCTAGCGTGGGCAATCGGGGTGAGCAGTTCTTC	CASSDSSVGNRGEQFF
.	once	TRBV28	TRBJ1-5	TGTGCCAGCAGCCAGATACAGTGGGCCCAGCATTTT	CASSQIQWAQHF
TRBD2	.	TRBV18	TRBJ2-7	TGTGCCAGCTCACCGAGCGGGAGCTCCTACGAGCAGTACTTC	CASSPSGSSYEQYF
.	once	TRBV2	TRBJ2-6	TGTGCCAGCAGGGCCGGGACTGACTCTGGGGCCAACGTCCTGACTTTC	CASRAGTDSGANVLTF
.	.	TRBV29-1	TRBJ2-1	TGCAGCTCCCGGGGGTTATTAAACTCCTACAATGAGCAGTTCTTC	CSSRGLLNSYNEQFF
.	.	TRBV19	TRBJ1-2	TGTGCCAGTAGTACCCGCGGCAGGGGATTCGTCCGCTACACCTTC	CASSTRGRGFVRYTF
.	.	TRBV3-1/TRBV3-2	TRBJ1-1	TGTGCCAGCAGCCCAGCAGAAAGGGGCCGGGCTTTCTTT	CASSPAERGRAFF
TRBD2	once	TRBV5-1	TRBJ2-1	TGCGCCAGCAGCCACCCGGACAGGGGACTAGCGGGAGGTGGTGAGCAGTTCTTC	CASSHPDRGLAGGGEQFF
.	.	TRBV28	TRBJ1-2	TGTGCCAGCAGTTTATCGACAGCTTATGGCTACACCTTC	CASSLSTAYGYTF
.	.	TRBV24-1	TRBJ1-3	TGTGCCACCAGTGACCCCCAACTAAACACCATATATTTT	CATSDPQLNTIYF
.	.	TRBV27	TRBJ1-2	TGTGCCAGCAGTACAGGGAACTATGGCTACACCTTC	CASSTGNYGYTF
TRBD2	.	TRBV19	TRBJ2-5	TGTGCCAGTTCGACTAGCGGACAAGAGACCCAGTACTTC	CASSTSGQETQYF
.	.	TRBV28	TRBJ1-2	TGTGCCAGCAGTTCTCCCTATGGCTACACCTTC	CASSSPYGYTF
TRBD2	.	TRBV18	TRBJ2-7	TGTGCCAGCTCACCCGGGACTAGTCTTTTCGAGCAGTACTTC	CASSPGTSLFEQYF
.	.	TRBV4-3	TRBJ2-3	TGCGCCAGCAGCGAAAGAGGGAGCACAGATACGCAGTATTTT	CASSERGSTDTQYF
.	once	TRBV21-1	TRBJ1-1	TGTGCCAGGAGGACAGGTCGAGGAGGGACTGAAGCTTTCTTT	CARRTGRGGTEAFF
TRBD1	.	TRBV3-1/TRBV3-2	TRBJ1-6	TGTGCCAGCAGCCAAAAGGGACAGGGGAATTCACCCCTCCACTTT	CASSQKGQGNSPLHF
.	few	TRBV27	TRBJ2-2	TGTGCCAGCAGTCCCGGTGCTAGTTCCGGGGAGCTGTTTTTT	CASSPGASSGELFF